A selection of T cell receptor beta chains follows, all from one sample in a study of beta chain features in type 1 diabetes. The assay was immunoSEQ multiplex PCR, and TCRdb's table has in-frame clones only and misses some. The profile shows around 690,000 clones, roughly 12% of them singletons. The source material was naive CD4+ T cells from blood. Every receptor here comes from a man aged 25-45 years with type 1 diabetes. The CDR3 runs from the conserved cysteine through the conserved F or W. A D gene is named only where the DNA matches it firmly. Only some rows state a clone size, as once, few, many or a class for expanded clones.

v_gene	abundance	d_gene	j_gene	CDR3nt	CDR3aa
TRBV7-9	few	NA	TRBJ1-6	TGTGCCAGCAGCTTAGACGGGGACTCACCCCTCCACTTT	CASSLDGDSPLHF
TRBV6-5	few	NA	TRBJ1-6	TGTGCCAGCAGTTTTCGGCCAGAGAATTCACCCCTCCACTTT	CASSFRPENSPLHF
TRBV28	few	NA	TRBJ1-6	TGTGCCAGCACCCTTAAGGGGAGGGATTCACCCCTCCACTTT	CASTLKGRDSPLHF
TRBV6-5	few	NA	TRBJ2-5	TGTGCCAGCAGTTACTCTTGGTCGGAGACCCAGTACTTC	CASSYSWSETQYF
TRBV7-9	NA	NA	TRBJ1-4	TGTGCCAGCAGCTTAGGTGGAACGGAGGATGAAAAACTGTTTTTT	CASSLGGTEDEKLFF
TRBV5-1	few	TRBD2	TRBJ2-3	TGCGCCAGCAGCTTGGAGATGTTAGGACTAGGGTCAGATACGCAGTATTTT	CASSLEMLGLGSDTQYF
TRBV9	few	TRBD1	TRBJ2-6	TGTGCCAGCAGCCTCGGGACAGGGGGACCTGGGGCCAACGTCCTGACTTTC	CASSLGTGGPGANVLTF
TRBV30	few	NA	TRBJ2-5	TGTGCCTGGAGTTTGGGGCAGCAAGAGACCCAGTACTTC	CAWSLGQQETQYF
TRBV5-4	NA	NA	TRBJ2-1	TGTGCCAGCAGCTTGGCGCCGAGCTCCTACAATGAGCAGTTCTTC	CASSLAPSSYNEQFF
TRBV12-5	few	NA	TRBJ1-5	TGTGCTAGTGGTTTTCTACAGGGTGGCAATCAGCCCCAGCATTTT	CASGFLQGGNQPQHF
TRBV9	NA	NA	TRBJ2-3	TGTGCCAGCAGCGTATTGGTAAACAGTGGCACAGATACGCAGTATTTT	CASSVLVNSGTDTQYF
TRBV7-9	NA	NA	TRBJ1-4	TGTGCCAGCAGCTTAGTATCAGAGGGCCCAGTAAAACTGTTTTTT	CASSLVSEGPVKLFF
TRBV5-6	few	NA	TRBJ2-7	TGTGCCAGCAACAATGACAGGTCATACGAGCAGTACTTC	CASNNDRSYEQYF
TRBV2	few	NA	TRBJ1-1	TGTGCCAGCAGTGAAGCTCTAGAAGCTTTCTTT	CASSEALEAFF
TRBV10-2	NA	NA	TRBJ2-3	TGCGCCAGCAGTGAGTTAGGGGATAGCACAGATACGCAGTATTTT	CASSELGDSTDTQYF
TRBV9	few	NA	TRBJ2-7	TGTGCCAGCAGTTTTACGTGGGAATCCTACGAGCAGTACTTC	CASSFTWESYEQYF
TRBV4-2	NA	TRBD1	TRBJ2-4	TGTGCCAGCAGCCTCGGGACAGGAGAAAACATTCAGTACTTC	CASSLGTGENIQYF
TRBV6-6	few	TRBD1	TRBJ2-3	TGTGCCAGCGGTCAAGTGATAGGGGGCGCAGATACGCAGTATTTT	CASGQVIGGADTQYF
TRBV7-9	few	NA	TRBJ2-7	TGTGCCAGCAGCTACGGGGCGGTTCTTGAGCAGTACTTC	CASSYGAVLEQYF
TRBV7-8	NA	TRBD2	TRBJ2-7	TGTGCCAGCAGCTTAACTAGCGGGGGACAGTACTCCTACGAGCAGTACTTC	CASSLTSGGQYSYEQYF
TRBV6-5	NA	NA	TRBJ1-5	TGTGCCAGCTGGGACAACAATCAGCCCCAGCATTTT	CASWDNNQPQHF
TRBV19	NA	NA	TRBJ1-3	TGTGCCAGTAGTATCAAGGCCAGGGGTCGTTCTGGAAACACCATATATTTT	CASSIKARGRSGNTIYF
TRBV7-6	NA	TRBD1	TRBJ2-2	TGTGCCAGCAGCTTAAGGACAGGGAACACCGGGGAGCTGTTTTTT	CASSLRTGNTGELFF
TRBV5-4	NA	NA	TRBJ2-3	TGTGCCAGCAGCTGGGGGCTTAGCACAGATACGCAGTATTTT	CASSWGLSTDTQYF
TRBV5-1	few	NA	TRBJ2-2	TGCGCCAGCAGCTTGGTGGAGGCCGGGGAGCTGTTTTTT	CASSLVEAGELFF
TRBV29-1	few	NA	TRBJ1-4	TGCAGCGTTGGCGGCGGCGACGAAAAACTGTTTTTT	CSVGGGDEKLFF
TRBV19	few	NA	TRBJ2-7	TGTGCCAGTAGTCCCCCCGGGACATCTGAGCAGTACTTC	CASSPPGTSEQYF
TRBV5-1	NA	NA	TRBJ1-2	TGCGCCAGCAGCCCGGAGGTCAGGGGAGGCGGCTACACCTTC	CASSPEVRGGGYTF
TRBV30	NA	NA	TRBJ2-3	TGTGCCTGGAGTGTAGGGTTCTCCAATACGCGGTATTTT	CAWSVGFSNTRYF
TRBV5-4	NA	NA	TRBJ2-7	TGTGCCAGCAGCTTGGACCCGTCCTACGAGCAGTACTTC	CASSLDPSYEQYF
TRBV5-4	NA	NA	TRBJ2-1	TGTGCCAGCAGCTTCTACGAAGGTCATGAGCAGTTCTTC	CASSFYEGHEQFF
TRBV4-1	NA	NA	TRBJ1-1	TGCGCCAGCAGCCAAGGGACCCCGAATGAAGCTTTCTTT	CASSQGTPNEAFF
TRBV4-2	few	TRBD1	TRBJ2-3	TGTGCCAGCAGCCAAGAGGGACAGGGGCCCACAGATACGCAGTATTTT	CASSQEGQGPTDTQYF
TRBV5-4	once	TRBD2	TRBJ2-7	TGTGCCAGCAGCACCGGGACTAGCTCTTCCTACGAGCAGTACTTC	CASSTGTSSSYEQYF
TRBV10-3	NA	TRBD2	TRBJ2-3	TGTGCCATTTCCGGGACTATCACAGATACGCAGTATTTT	CAISGTITDTQYF
TRBV5-6	NA	NA	TRBJ2-1	TGTGCCAGCAGCTTGACAGTGGCTACCTACAATGAGCAGTTCTTC	CASSLTVATYNEQFF
TRBV7-2	few	TRBD2	TRBJ2-3	TGTGCCAGCAGCTTTAGCGGGAGCACAGATACGCAGTATTTT	CASSFSGSTDTQYF
TRBV14	NA	NA	TRBJ2-7	TGTGCCAGCAGCCAAGAAGCCAGCTACGAGCAGTACTTC	CASSQEASYEQYF
TRBV30	few	NA	TRBJ1-3	TGTGCCTGGAGTGCGGGAAACACCATATATTTT	CAWSAGNTIYF
TRBV13	NA	NA	TRBJ1-5	TGTGCCAGCAGCCAAGGGTTTTATAGCAATCAGCCCCAGCATTTT	CASSQGFYSNQPQHF
TRBV18	NA	NA	TRBJ2-7	TGTGCCAGCTCACCAGCCCAACAATCCGACGAGCAGTACTTC	CASSPAQQSDEQYF
TRBV19	NA	NA	TRBJ1-1	TGTGCCAGTGGGGGCTCCGTGAACACTGAAGCTTTCTTT	CASGGSVNTEAFF
TRBV5-4	many	TRBD1	TRBJ2-7	TGTGCCAGCAGCTTGGCCTTGGGACAGGACGAGCAGTACTTC	CASSLALGQDEQYF
TRBV14	NA	NA	TRBJ2-3	TGTGCCAGCAGCCGGACCCAGTGGGATACGCAGTATTTT	CASSRTQWDTQYF
TRBV18	NA	TRBD1	TRBJ2-3	TGTGCCAGCTCGACAGGGGATGAAACAGATACGCAGTATTTT	CASSTGDETDTQYF
TRBV14	NA	NA	TRBJ2-1	TGTGCCAGCAGCCAATTTAGCCACCCCTCTGAGCAGTTCTTC	CASSQFSHPSEQFF
TRBV7-2	NA	NA	TRBJ1-1	TGTGCCAGCAGCGTCCAAAGGGGGGCCACTGAAGCTTTCTTT	CASSVQRGATEAFF
TRBV5-4	few	NA	TRBJ2-1	TGTGCCCCCTCCGCCGCGGGTACCTACAATGAGCAGTTCTTC	CAPSAAGTYNEQFF
TRBV5-6	NA	NA	TRBJ1-1	TGTGCCAGCAGTTCCGCCGGACCAAACACTGAAGCTTTCTTT	CASSSAGPNTEAFF
TRBV6-1	NA	NA	TRBJ1-1	TGTGCCAGCATAGACAGTTACACTGAAGCTTTCTTT	CASIDSYTEAFF